This T cell receptor (beta chain) was retrieved from a study of blood T cell repertoires in COVID-19 (TCRdb year 2020). Regarding the complete study: Collaborator samples came from the United States, Italy and Spain and covered acute and convalescent phases of COVID-19. Samples were obtained from the ongoing ImmuneRACE study (first 160 participants) and from about 1,300 subjects provided by 6 global collaborators. The material from the prospective study consisted of cDNA or gDNA derived from T cells, B-cell-depleted T cells, or PBMCs. Where available, HLA class I and class II types were obtained from metadata supplied by the sample provider rather than from assay-based typing. The repertoires were made available in a free public database intended to serve as a resource for research on the immune response to SARS-CoV-2. Sample metadata almost always included a de-identified subject ID, COVID-19 status, age in years and sex. Deeply sampled blood TCRbeta repertoires from subjects exposed to, actively infected with, or recovered from COVID-19 were included in the dataset.

This clone came up a few times. No antigen is known for it. No base quality values were provided; no much bigger clone lies one nucleotide off. Participants in the prospective study were aged 18 to 89 years, lived in 24 United States geographic areas, and enrolled through a virtual design. In the prospective study, cohorts were assigned on the basis of participant-reported clinical history obtained from a screening survey and a study questionnaire. In the prospective study, whole blood, serum and a nasopharyngeal or oropharyngeal swab were collected from each participant by mobile phlebotomists. Prospective study participants could optionally give additional blood draws and questionnaires over an approximately two-month period. Before DNA extraction, blood samples from the prospective study were shipped at room temperature or frozen. TCRbeta CDR3 regions were amplified from genomic DNA using the immunoSEQ Assay, a bias-controlled multiplex PCR. As for the original processing: Nucleated cell counts per sample were estimated from amplification of reference gene primers within the assay. To quantify the absolute abundance of each unique TCRbeta CDR3 rearrangement, sequence reads were collapsed and filtered. For each sample, productive Simpson clonality was calculated by taking the square root of Simpson's diversity index across productive rearrangements. The clones in this table, taken by TCRdb from immuneACCESS, are in-frame only. Not every clone is retained; where verified, under half of the shortfall comes from an unresolved V gene, and the cause of the rest is unknown. From that table come the V and J calls and clone size; the DNA was used to work out D and trimming. Recorded for this sample are roughly 260,000 clones; 80% to 90% of them occurred a single time. The leading ten clones occupy just over 2.5% of the sample.

Spanning cysteine to phenylalanine, the CDR3 consists of 14 amino acids. Only the CDR3 region is kept as DNA, spanning 42 bases read in frame from base 1. CDR1 and CDR2 are drawn from the germline V gene (reference sequence): SGHKS, YYEKEE. The junction shows trimming of 1 base on V and 4 bases on J, plus 11 bases between the germline ends. Here is what the overall study found, with its caveats: How much clinical and demographic metadata was included differed by source and by participant, and the metadata was provided uncurated.

In this chain, TRBV5-5 is recombined with TRBJ2-5; the D gene is perhaps TRBD2, from 6 matching bases. The clonotype originates from a woman aged 25 to 45 with acute COVID-19. The sequenced material came from PBMCs or T cells enriched from blood (not recorded which). At the DNA level, the sequence is TGTGCCAGCAGCTTGTCACTAGCAGGAGAGACCCAGTACTTC. Translated, it reads CASSLSLAGETQYF.